Sequencing of this TCR beta chain was carried out in a study of blood T cell repertoires in COVID-19. The CDR3 length is 15 residues. With 5 bases removed from V and 2 bases from J, the gap between germline ends came to 15 bases. Germline CDR1 reads MNHEY; CDR2 reads SVGAGI. TCRdb's copy holds only in-frame clones and misses some; the assay was immunoSEQ multiplex PCR. The table has over 400,000 clones, 70% to 90% seen once. Participants came from fewer than 25 US areas, aged about 18 to 89 years. Donors in Cohort 3 who had recovered were those with two negative PCRs, healthcare professional clearance, or resolution of their symptoms.

This rearrangement joins TRBV6-5 to TRBJ1-2, with a tentative D call TRBD1 (6 bases). The receptor comes from an older woman who had recovered from COVID-19. The specimen was PBMCs or T cells enriched from blood (not recorded which). The CDR3 bases are TGTGCCAGCAGTCCTCAGGGTGGGACAAACTATGGCTACACCTTC. It translates to CASSPQGGTNYGYTF.